Reported below is one TCR beta chain. The antigen remains undetermined. CDR1 and CDR2 from the germline V gene are SGHRS and YFSETQ. With V trimmed by 3 bases and J by 8 bases, 15 bases remained unmatched. The CDR3 loop spans 17 amino acids. Each TCR beta library was made by quantitative 5'-RACE that incorporated molecular barcodes. TCRdb recomputed calls from the 5' RACE reads with MiXCR, one row per CDR3 protein. The sample includes around 100,000 distinct CDR3 sequences, around 24% seen only once; the top ten take approximately 13%. The data stem from a study of CD8 T cells in ankylosing spondylitis. Regarding the study as a whole: Apparently characteristic of ankylosing spondylitis blood was a TCR beta motif (about 8 highly homologous variants).

The receptor was isolated from a male donor with ankylosing spondylitis. Sequenced material: synovial fluid, either unsorted or a sorted T cell fraction (not recorded which). V and J are TRBV5-1 and TRBJ2-1; TRBD1 matches at 9 bases. The CDR3 sequence: CASSYAGTGFRLDEQFF. The CDR3 bases are TGCGCCAGCAGCTACGCCGGGACAGGGTTTCGATTAGATGAGCAGTTCTTC. Full variable domain (missing parts from reference TRBV5-1 and TRBJ2-1): KAGVTQTPRYLIKTRGQQVTLSCSPISGHRSVSWYQQTPGQGLQFLFEYFSETQRNKGNFPGRFSGRQFSNSRSEMNVSTLELGDSALYLCASSYAGTGFRLDEQFFGPGTRLTVL.